This TCR beta chain appears in the sequencing data of a study of identical twins. Overall study results and limits: High-abundance cord blood beta clonotypes had fewer insertions; memory repertoires showed none.

The CDR3 extends over 15 amino acids. Germline CDR1 reads LNHDA; CDR2 reads SQIVND (reference sequence). The V end lost 3 bases, the J end lost 1 base, and 12 bases lay between the germline ends. Healthy Caucasian individuals made up all the donors. Each cDNA held unique molecular identifiers, and template switching gave it a universal primer site. TCRdb reprocessed the 5' RACE reads via MiXCR and lists one record per CDR3 protein. There are a few hundred thousand distinct CDR3 sequences in the sample; under 12% occur only once, and about 9.1% lies in the top ten. This clonotype appeared a few times. Its target is unknown.

The chain recombines TRBV19 with TRBJ1-1, with D hard to call. The sequence was obtained from a man aged 50 to 59 in good health. Sequenced input: memory T cells sorted from blood. The CDR3 DNA reads TGTGCCAGTAGTATGGGGTACGTCGAGAACACTGAAGCTTTCTTT. This codes for CASSMGYVENTEAFF.